This entry is about one TCR beta chain. CDR3 length equals 21 residues. Deletions cut 2 bases from V and 5 bases from J, with 33 bases between. CDR1 and CDR2 (germline): SGHVS, FNYEAQ. The data belong to a study of blood T cell repertoires in COVID-19. Study processing details: Reference gene primers were amplified, and this amplification served to estimate nucleated cell counts. Assay used: immunoSEQ multiplex PCR; TCRdb lists only in-frame clones, some missing. V and J calls and clone size come straight from that table; D and trimming were deduced from the DNA. This table holds around 300,000 clones, 88% found once.

The chain employs TRBV7-6 and TRBJ1-1; D uncertain. The clonotype was recovered from a man younger than 35 with active or convalescent COVID-19. Sequenced input: peripheral blood. The CDR3 nucleotides read TGTGCCAGCAGCTTACGTGTCTTTCCCGTGATGGAGCCGGGGTTGTTGACTGAAGCTTTCTTT. Its protein product is CASSLRVFPVMEPGLLTEAFF.